This T cell receptor (beta chain) was profiled in a study of T cell clonotyping in hematopoietic cell transplantation. Time point denoted: recipient sample about 28 days before transplant, after cytoreduction. Repertoires were generated with immunoSEQ multiplex PCR, while TCRdb's copy carries only in-frame clones and drops some. This sample has around 24,000 clones, with around 83% found just once. This CDR3 has 18 amino acids. The junction had 14 bases not matched to a gene; V was cut back by 4 bases and J by 7 bases. Germline CDR1 is SGHTA and CDR2 is FQGNSA. The sample in question was peripheral blood mononuclear cells, obtained before stem cell transplant. The TCR sequence derives from a woman in her sixties with acute myeloid leukemia. Some clones in this sample may be carry-over from other donors' samples. The gene calls are TRBV7-2 and TRBJ2-2; the match to TRBD2 covers 11 bases. CDR3: CASSYGTSGSRGFGELFF. CDR3 DNA: TGTGCCAGCAGCTACGGGACTAGCGGAAGTCGGGGATTCGGGGAGCTGTTTTTT.